Given below is one TCR beta chain in context. These data are taken from a study of CD8 T cells in Susac syndrome. V dropped 3 bases and J dropped 2; count of bases not matched to a gene: 10. CDR1 is SGHTA, CDR2 FQGNSA, per germline. The length of the CDR3 is 17 residues. It was with random hexamers that roughly 0.45 to 1 ug RNA was reverse transcribed. TCRdb reprocessed the immunoSEQ multiplex PCR reads with MiXCR, giving one entry per CDR3 protein. The top ten hold roughly 0.091% of the sample, which has 100,000 to 150,000 distinct CDR3 sequences, approximately 96% seen once. Negative isolation was used for CD8+ and CD4+ T cells, and FACS enrichment was applied to TEMRA cells.

The sequencing input was CD4+ T cells from PBMCs. The chain joins TRBV7-2 to TRBJ1-2; 9 bases line up with TRBD1. This TCR derives from a human donor in good health. Written as DNA, the CDR3 is TGTGCCAGCAGCTTCTTAGGACAGGGGCGAATCAACTATGGCTACACCTTC. Its protein is CASSFLGQGRINYGYTF. Filled out from reference TRBV7-2 and TRBJ1-2, the complete variable domain reads GAGVSQSPSNKVTEKGKDVELRCDPISGHTALYWYRQSLGQGLEFLIYFQGNSAPDKSGLPSDRFSAERTGGSVSTLTIQRTQQEDSAVYLCASSFLGQGRINYGYTFGSGTRLTVV.